Each of the 9 T cell receptor beta chains below was sequenced from the same sample in a study of blood T cell repertoires in COVID-19. The protocol was immunoSEQ multiplex PCR, while the TCRdb copy is restricted to in-frame clones and leaves out a portion. This sample yields 200,000 to 250,000 clones, of which around four fifths are seen a single time; about 5.6% belongs to the top ten. The sequenced material came from peripheral blood. The receptors stem from a woman in her seventies with COVID-19, enrolled during active disease.

The V gene is TRBV7-6, the J gene TRBJ1-3; TRBD1 aligns across 7 bases. CDR1 SGHVS and CDR2 FNYEAQ come from the germline V gene. This CDR3 is built from 20 residues. The V gene end was trimmed by 5 bases and the J gene end by 8 bases; junction bases not matched to a gene: 27. CDR3 sequence reads: CASSQNQGGRDARKLDTIYF. In nucleotides, the CDR3 is TGTGCCAGCAGCCAAAATCAGGGGGGAAGGGACGCTCGGAAGTTGGACACCATATATTTT. Complete variable domain (other parts from reference TRBV7-6 and TRBJ1-3): GAGVSQSPRYKVTKRGQDVALRCDPISGHVSLYWYRQALGQGPEFLTYFNYEAQQDKSGLPNDRFSAERPEGSISTLTIQRTEQRDSAMYRCASSQNQGGRDARKLDTIYFGEGSWLTVV.

This chain uses TRBV7-8 with TRBJ2-6; possible D gene TRBD2, 7 bases. This CDR3 region has 19 residues. The V gene lost 1 base and the J gene lost 2 bases, with 18 bases spanning the gap. In germline, CDR1 is SGHVS, CDR2 FQNEAQ. In DNA, the CDR3 is TGTGCCAGCAGCTTAGTGCAGTACGGGGGGCTGACTGGGGCCAACGTCCTGACTTTC. The encoded protein is CASSLVQYGGLTGANVLTF.

V is TRBV6-5 and J is TRBJ2-3, with D perhaps TRBD2 (5 bases). The V and J ends lost 6 bases and 1 base respectively, with 14 bases between them. CDR3 length equals 15 residues. In germline, CDR1 is MNHEY, CDR2 SVGAGI. The CDR3, as DNA: TGTGCCAGCAGCCAATTCCGGGGAGGCACAGATACGCAGTATTTT. Translation: CASSQFRGGTDTQYF.

V and J are TRBV3-1 (or the pseudogene TRBV3-2) and TRBJ1-2, with a tentative D call TRBD1 (5 bases). Germline V gives CDR1 LGHDT, CDR2 YNNKEL (reference sequence). This CDR3 has 14 amino acids. V shed 4 bases and J shed 2 bases, with 11 bases lying between them. The CDR3, as DNA: TGTGCCAGCAGCCCCGATTCAGGGAACTATGGCTACACCTTC. Protein: CASSPDSGNYGYTF.

The rearrangement joins TRBV5-1 to TRBJ2-7; D remains ambiguous. Trimming stripped 2 bases from V and 0 bases from J, with 12 bases between. The V gene's germline CDR1 is SGHRS and CDR2 YFSETQ. The CDR3 has 15 residues. In DNA form, the CDR3 reads TGCGCCAGCAGCTTACTCGCGGTTCGCTCCTACGAGCAGTACTTC. Protein: CASSLLAVRSYEQYF.

The chain joins TRBV29-1 to TRBJ1-1; D is undetermined. The V end was cut by 6 bases, the J end by 0 bases, with 17 bases between. This CDR3 contains 15 residues. Per the germline V gene, CDR1 is SQVTM and CDR2 is ANQGSEA. The DNA of the CDR3 is TGCAGCGTCGGTGGACGGGAGGGCATGAACACTGAAGCTTTCTTT. Translated: CSVGGREGMNTEAFF.

This chain uses TRBV11-3 with TRBJ2-7, with D possibly TRBD2 on 5 matching bases. V lost 7 bases and J lost 3, with 16 bases in between. This CDR3 is 14 amino acids long. CDR1 SGHNT and CDR2 YENEEA come from the germline V gene. CDR3 in amino acids: CASKSFEGNYEQYF. CDR3 nucleotides: TGTGCCAGCAAAAGCTTTGAGGGAAACTACGAGCAGTACTTC.

CDR3 loop: CASSHSGGANGYTF. The DNA for the CDR3 is TGTGCCAGCAGCCATTCAGGTGGGGCTAATGGCTACACCTTC. The genes are TRBV3-1 (or the pseudogene TRBV3-2) and TRBJ1-2; TRBD1 might be the D (5 bases). CDR1 is LGHDT and CDR2 is YNNKEL in the germline V gene (reference sequence). V shed 3 bases and J shed 6 bases, with 14 bases lying between them. This CDR3 comprises 14 residues.

This clone was observed once. The V and J genes are TRBV9 and TRBJ2-5, with 9 bases that match TRBD1. The V segment lost 4 bases and the J segment 1 base; nucleotides outside the gene matches: 8. The CDR3 spans 16 residues. Germline assignment: CDR1 SGDLS and CDR2 YYNGEE. Here the CDR3 DNA reads TGTGCCAGCAGCCCCAGGACAGGGGAGGGCCAAGAGACCCAGTACTTC. It encodes CASSPRTGEGQETQYF.